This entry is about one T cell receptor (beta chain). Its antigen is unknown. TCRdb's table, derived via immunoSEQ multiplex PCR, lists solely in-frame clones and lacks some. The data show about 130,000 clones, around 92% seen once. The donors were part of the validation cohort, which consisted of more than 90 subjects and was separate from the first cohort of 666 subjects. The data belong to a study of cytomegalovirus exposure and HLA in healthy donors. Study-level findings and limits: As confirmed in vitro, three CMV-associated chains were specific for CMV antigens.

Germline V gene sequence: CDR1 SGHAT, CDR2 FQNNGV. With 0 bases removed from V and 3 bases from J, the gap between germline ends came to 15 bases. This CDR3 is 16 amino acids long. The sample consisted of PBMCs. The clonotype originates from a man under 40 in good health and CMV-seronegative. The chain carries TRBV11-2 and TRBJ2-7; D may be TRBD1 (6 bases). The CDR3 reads CASSLDRGAINYEQYF. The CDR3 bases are TGTGCCAGCAGCTTAGACAGGGGAGCTATAAACTACGAGCAGTACTTC. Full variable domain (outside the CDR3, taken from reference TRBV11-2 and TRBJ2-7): EAGVAQSPRYKIIEKRQSVAFWCNPISGHATLYWYQQILGQGPKLLIQFQNNGVVDDSQLPKDRFSAERLKGVDSTLKIQPAKLEDSAVYLCASSLDRGAINYEQYFGPGTRLTVT.